The T cell receptor (beta chain) under discussion was sequenced for a study of blood T cell repertoires in COVID-19. Per the authors' pipeline: From reference gene primer amplification, estimates of nucleated cell counts were derived. Sequenced by immunoSEQ multiplex PCR; TCRdb stores in-frame clones only, minus some. V, J and clone size reflect that table, while D and trimming were determined from the DNA. The sample includes about 68,000 clones, over 75% seen only once; the top ten take 2% to 2.5%. This CDR3 region has 15 residues. Germline CDR1 LNHDA, CDR2 SQIVND (reference sequence). V trimming: 3 bases; J trimming: 3 bases; junction bases outside the gene matches: 5.

This sequence joins TRBV19 and TRBJ2-1, with 7 bases identical to TRBD1. The sequence was obtained from a human donor in a cohort sampled during active COVID-19. What was sequenced was peripheral blood. CDR3 coding DNA: TGTGCCAGTAGTATCCCGGGACAGCACTACAATGAGCAGTTCTTC. Translation: CASSIPGQHYNEQFF.